Each of the 10 T cell receptor beta chains below was sequenced from the same sample in a study of response to subunit inactivated influenza vaccine. TCRdb re-analysed the RT-PCR reads in MiXCR, keeping a single row per CDR3 protein. The sample includes 280,000 or so distinct CDR3 sequences, just over 20% of them seen just once. Here the sequenced sample was PBMCs from blood, taken about 20 months after vaccination. These receptors came from a man aged 50-75 years who received an inactivated influenza vaccine.

This clonotype was found a few times. V is TRBV20-1 and J is TRBJ1-1, with 8 bases lining up with TRBD1. The junction had 20 bases not matched to a gene; V was cut back by 5 bases and J by 0 bases. The CDR3 covers 19 residues. Germline-derived CDR1 and CDR2 are DFQATT and SNEGSKA (reference sequence). Here the CDR3 DNA reads TGCAGTGCTCACGGACAGGGTGGCGGGGCCAGTGGCCTGAACACTGAAGCTTTCTTT. Translating it yields CSAHGQGGGASGLNTEAFF.

This chain uses TRBV7-8 with TRBJ1-2; D ambiguous. Trimming stripped 1 base from V and 4 bases from J, with 10 bases between. This CDR3 has 14 amino acids. The germline CDR1 and CDR2 sequences are SGHVS and FQNEAQ. The CDR3 nucleotides are TGTGCCAGCAGCTTAGTGGGCAAGGGCTATGGCTACACCTTC. It is translated as CASSLVGKGYGYTF.

This clonotype was seen ten or more times. The rearrangement joins TRBV6-1 to TRBJ1-1, with TRBD1 matching 7 bases. The trim removed 11 bases at V and 6 bases at J, leaving 12 bases unmatched. This CDR3 has 13 residues. CDR1 and CDR2 (germline): MNHNS, SASEGT. DNA for the CDR3: TGTGCCGGCGGCAGGGGGAAGGGGCCTGAAGCTTTCTTT. Translating it yields CAGGRGKGPEAFF.

The J gene is TRBJ2-7, the V gene TRBV12-5, with a weak D call TRBD1 (5 bases). The CDR3 has 14 residues. V lost 4 bases and J 1 base, leaving 11 bases between the germline ends. Germline CDR1 and CDR2: LGHNT and FRNRAP. The chain's CDR3 is CASGSPPGSYEQYF. CDR3 coding DNA: TGTGCTAGTGGTTCTCCACCAGGGTCCTACGAGCAGTACTTC.

In regard to this clonotype: The junction differs from germline at one of its ends, possibly a read error. The chain uses TRBV7-2 and TRBJ2-1; 15 bases are shared with TRBD2. The CDR3 spans 16 residues. From germline, CDR1 is SGHTA and CDR2 FQGNSA. The CDR3 spells CASSLGTSGRVNEQLF. CDR3 nucleotides: TGTGCCAGCAGCTTAGGGACTAGCGGGAGGGTTAATGAGCAGTTATTC.

The chain combines TRBV28 with TRBJ2-3, with D unclear. The length of the CDR3 is 13 residues. The germline CDR1 and CDR2 sequences are MDHEN and SYDVKM. Trimming took 11 bases from V and 1 from J, leaving 13 bases between them. In DNA form, the CDR3 reads TGTGCCGGGCGGTTGGACGGCACAGATACGCAGTATTTT. Its protein product is CAGRLDGTDTQYF.

The chain joins TRBV29-1 to TRBJ1-2, with no clear D. The germline V gene has CDR1 SQVTM and CDR2 ANQGSEA. The CDR3 length is 13 residues. Trimming removed 3 bases at V and 1 base at J, with 9 bases between. CDR3 DNA sequence: TGCAGCGTTGACGACGCAGATAACTATGGCTACACCTTC. Translated: CSVDDADNYGYTF. The full variable domain, completed using reference TRBV29-1 and TRBJ1-2, is SAVISQKPSRDICQRGTSLTIQCQVDSQVTMMFWYRQQPGQSLTLIATANQGSEATYESGFVIDKFPISRPNLTFSTLTVSNMSPEDSSIYLCSVDDADNYGYTFGSGTRLTVV.

On this clonotype itself: At one end, the junction sequence differs from germline, possibly due to a read error. The chain recombines TRBV6-4 with TRBJ2-7; TRBD1 matches 7 bases. Germline V CDR1 and CDR2: MRHNA, SNTAGT. The CDR3 has 9 amino acids. The chain's CDR3 is CARGHEQYF. The CDR3 coding sequence is TGCGCGAGGGGGCACGAGCAGTACTTC.

This clonotype turned up a few times. The J gene is TRBJ2-3, the V gene TRBV18, with a tentative D call TRBD2 (6 bases). Trimming cost V 0 bases and J 1 base, with 17 bases left between them. This CDR3 has 18 residues. CDR1 is KGHSH and CDR2 is LQKENI in the germline V gene. DNA of the CDR3: TGTGCCAGCTCACCACCAAGGAAAGGAGGGATACGCACAGATACGCAGTATTTT. Translated, it gives CASSPPRKGGIRTDTQYF. The full variable domain, with the rest looked up from reference TRBV18 and TRBJ2-3, is NAGVMQNPRHLVRRRGQEARLRCSPMKGHSHVYWYRQLPEEGLKFMVYLQKENIIDESGMPKERFSAEFPKEGPSILRIQQVVRGDSAAYFCASSPPRKGGIRTDTQYFGPGTRLTVL.

This clonotype occurred a few times. The chain couples TRBV28 to TRBJ2-3, with D unresolved. In germline, CDR1 is MDHEN, CDR2 SYDVKM. The CDR3 sequence is 12 residues long. Trimming stripped 5 bases from V and 0 bases from J, with 3 bases between. The DNA of the CDR3 is TGTGCCAGCAGTGGAAGCACAGATACGCAGTATTTT. This sequence encodes CASSGSTDTQYF.